Described below is a single TCR beta chain sequence and its context. Profiled with immunoSEQ multiplex PCR; TCRdb holds only in-frame clones, not every one. The repertoire includes approximately 26,000 clones, roughly 80% of them detected once, and less than 7% sits in the top ten. The sample's treatment: preoperative locoregional IRX-2 cytokine immunotherapy. Samples came from a phase Ib trial of preoperative locoregional IRX-2 cytokine immunotherapy. The CDR3 is made up of 14 amino acids. Germline assignment: CDR1 MDHEN and CDR2 SYDVKM. V was trimmed by 6 bases and J by 2 bases, leaving 13 bases between them. These data originate in a study of preoperative IRX-2 immunotherapy in early breast cancer.

Specimen: lymph node tissue, collected after IRX-2 immunotherapy. The TCR comes from a human donor with breast cancer. This rearrangement joins TRBV28 to TRBJ1-2; D might be TRBD1 (5 bases). CDR3 sequence reads: CASSPAGGNYGYTF. CDR3 sequence (DNA): TGTGCCAGCAGCCCTGCTGGGGGGAACTATGGCTACACCTTC.